This paragraph reports one T cell receptor beta chain. The data are from a study of blood T cell repertoires in COVID-19. The overall study: Specimens from acute and convalescent COVID-19 originated in the United States, Italy and Spain. The analysed material was cDNA or gDNA that came from T cells, B-cell-depleted T cells, or PBMCs.

Methods used by the authors: Reference gene primer amplification yielded estimated nucleated cell counts. Generated by immunoSEQ multiplex PCR, the TCRdb table keeps only in-frame clones and is missing some. That table supplies the V and J calls and clone size; D and trimming were determined from the DNA. The sample has 300,000 to 400,000 clones, more than 75% seen once. Germline V lookup: CDR1 LGHDT, CDR2 YNNKEL (reference sequence). The CDR3 sequence is 14 residues long. V lost 3 bases, J lost 7 bases, and 3 bases stayed unmatched. Cohort placement rested on clinical history that participants reported themselves.

The chain combines TRBV3-1 (or the pseudogene TRBV3-2) with TRBJ1-6; TRBD1 matches 7 bases. The receptor comes from a woman under 30 who had recovered from COVID-19. The specimen was PBMCs or T cells enriched from blood (not recorded which). CDR3 region: CASSHLGQNSPLHF. The CDR3 DNA sequence: TGTGCCAGCAGCCACCTGGGACAGAATTCACCCCTCCACTTT.